This T cell receptor (beta chain) comes out of a study of early T cells in non-severe SARS-CoV-2 infection (dated by TCRdb to the early 2020s). Regarding the research as a whole: Because TCR sequencing was done on bulk RNA from unsorted whole blood, the alpha and beta chains could not be paired. Points the paper makes about the study in general: VDJdb matching was skewed toward anti-spike CD8 responses and likely underestimated virus-specific expansions, missing private and CD4 specificities.

In its sample, this clonotype was seen a few times. The antigen it recognizes is unknown. Base-call qualities are not available, and no considerably larger clone is one nucleotide away. This was a case-control study nested in a cohort of healthcare workers in London, UK, who had nasopharyngeal swab PCR tests and blood samples taken every week. Healthcare workers were recruited between 23 and 31 March 2020, during the week of the UK lockdown, and were followed weekly for up to roughly 16 weeks. From the cysteine up to the phenylalanine, the CDR3 has a length of 17 residues. The only DNA kept is the CDR3, 51 bases in frame from the first base. CDR1 and CDR2, per the germline V gene (reference sequence), are SGHKS and YYEKEE. V gives up 0 bases and J gives up 0 bases, and the segment between their germline ends measures 10 bases. Library method: 5' RACE. Instrument on record: NextSeq 500. The TCR library protocol attached unique molecular identifiers to individual cDNA molecules to correct for sequencing error and PCR bias. TCR alpha and beta chains were both sequenced, and the abundances of alpha and beta sequences in each sample were closely correlated with each other. The authors processed their data as follows. Decombinator V4 was used to annotate the V gene, J gene and CDR3 of the TCR sequences. Expanded TCRs were defined as changing significantly between any two time points under a Poisson model with p below 0.0001. Abundances of TCRs were expressed as counts per million after normalisation to the total number of TCRs sequenced in each sample. MAIT TCRs were defined by TRAV1-2 paired with TRAJ12, TRAJ20 or TRAJ33, and iNKT TCRs by TRAV10 paired with TRAJ18. VDJdb, accessed 1 November 2021, was searched for CMV, EBV and SARS-CoV-2 annotated TCRs, with TCRs annotated for multiple antigens excluded. The raw public data were reprocessed by TCRdb itself: fastp quality trimming at Q25, MiXCR clonotype calling, in-frame beta chains only. Each record represents a unique CDR3 protein, reported with the most common genes and DNA among its rows. TCRdb's processing, not the authors', yielded these V and J calls. In this sample the table shows roughly 100,000 distinct CDR3 sequences, approximately 12% of which occur a single time. The top ten hold 3.5% to 5% of the sample.

This clonotype was obtained from an adult who was a healthcare worker with PCR-confirmed SARS-CoV-2 infection or an uninfected control (not recorded which). The source material was whole blood, sampled at baseline. The sequence joins TRBV5-5 to TRBJ2-6, with TRBD1 tentatively as D gene (6 bases match). CDR3 reads: CASSLARTASGANVLTF. Read as DNA, the sequence is TGTGCCAGCAGCTTGGCCCGGACAGCCTCTGGGGCCAACGTCCTGACTTTC.